This TCR beta chain was retrieved from a study of glioma-infiltrating T cells after dendritic cell vaccination. All glioblastoma patients lacked an isocitrate dehydrogenase mutation. Of note for this clone: An end of the junction does not agree with germline; a read error may underlie this.

Germline-derived CDR1 and CDR2 are SGHVS and FQNEAQ. CDR3 length: 11 amino acids. Sequenced by immunoSEQ multiplex PCR; TCRdb stores in-frame clones only, minus some. The data hold about 87,000 clones, with approximately 90% observed a single time. The TCR originated in a human donor with glioblastoma. Sequenced material: blood, taken before dendritic cell vaccination. The chain employs TRBV7-8 and TRBJ2-5; 9 bases align to TRBD1. CDR3: CASSSDRGRNF. The CDR3 nucleotides are TGTGCCAGCAGCTCGGACAGGGGAAGGAACTTC.